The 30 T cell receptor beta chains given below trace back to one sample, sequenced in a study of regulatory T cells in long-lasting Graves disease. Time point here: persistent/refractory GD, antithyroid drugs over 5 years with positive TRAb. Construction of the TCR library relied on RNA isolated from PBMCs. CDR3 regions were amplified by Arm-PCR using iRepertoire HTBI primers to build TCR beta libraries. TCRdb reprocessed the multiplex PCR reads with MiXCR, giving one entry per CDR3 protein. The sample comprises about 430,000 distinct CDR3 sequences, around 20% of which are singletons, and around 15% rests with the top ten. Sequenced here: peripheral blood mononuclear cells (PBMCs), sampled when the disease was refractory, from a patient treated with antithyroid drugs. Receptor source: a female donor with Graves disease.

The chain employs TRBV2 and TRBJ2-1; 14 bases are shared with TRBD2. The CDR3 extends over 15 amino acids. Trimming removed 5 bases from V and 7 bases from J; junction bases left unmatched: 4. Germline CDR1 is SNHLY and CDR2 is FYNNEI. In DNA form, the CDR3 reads TGTGCCAGCAGTCAAGGACTAGCGGGAGGTAATGAGCAGTTCTTC. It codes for CASSQGLAGGNEQFF.

Here the CDR3 reads CASSSYDFFHEQYF. The DNA of the CDR3 is TGTGCCAGCAGCTCCTACGACTTCTTCCACGAGCAGTACTTC. The chain has TRBV7-9 and TRBJ2-7; D is ambiguous. Trimming stripped 4 bases from V and 5 bases from J, with 15 bases between. The V gene's germline CDR1 is SEHNR and CDR2 FQNEAQ (reference sequence). CDR3 length: 14 amino acids.

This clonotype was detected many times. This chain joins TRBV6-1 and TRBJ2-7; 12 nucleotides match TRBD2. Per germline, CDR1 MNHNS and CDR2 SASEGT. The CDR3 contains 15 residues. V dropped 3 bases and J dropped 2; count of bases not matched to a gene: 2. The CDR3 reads CASSDRLAGAYEQYF. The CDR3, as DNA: TGTGCCAGCAGTGACCGACTAGCGGGAGCCTACGAGCAGTACTTC.

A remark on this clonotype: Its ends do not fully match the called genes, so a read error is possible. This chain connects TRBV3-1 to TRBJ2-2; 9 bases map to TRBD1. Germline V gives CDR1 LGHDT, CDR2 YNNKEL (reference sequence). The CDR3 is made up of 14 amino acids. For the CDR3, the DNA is TGTCCCAGCAGCCCAGGGACAGGGTACGGGGAGCTGTTTTTT. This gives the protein CPSSPGTGYGELFF.

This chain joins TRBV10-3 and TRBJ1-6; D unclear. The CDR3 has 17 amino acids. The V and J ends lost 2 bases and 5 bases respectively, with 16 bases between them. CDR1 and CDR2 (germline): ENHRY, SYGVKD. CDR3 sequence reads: CAISELVGSRDNSPLHF. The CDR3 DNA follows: TGTGCCATCAGTGAGCTTGTGGGTAGCCGGGATAATTCACCCCTCCACTTT.

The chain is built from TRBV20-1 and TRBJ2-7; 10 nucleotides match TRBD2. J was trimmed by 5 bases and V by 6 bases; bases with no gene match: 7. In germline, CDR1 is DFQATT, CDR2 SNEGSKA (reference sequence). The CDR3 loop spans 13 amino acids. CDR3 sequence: CSAVSGRLDEQYF. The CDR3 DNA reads TGCAGTGCAGTTAGCGGGAGGTTGGACGAGCAGTACTTC.

The CDR3 reads CASSSTGHEQYF. The CDR3, as DNA: TGCGCCAGCAGCTCTACAGGGCACGAGCAGTACTTC. The rearrangement links TRBV5-1 to TRBJ2-7; D possibly corresponds to TRBD1 (6 bases). The germline V gene encodes CDR1 SGHRS and CDR2 YFSETQ. The CDR3 covers 12 residues. Trimming left V 3 bases short and J 5 bases short, with 9 bases between.

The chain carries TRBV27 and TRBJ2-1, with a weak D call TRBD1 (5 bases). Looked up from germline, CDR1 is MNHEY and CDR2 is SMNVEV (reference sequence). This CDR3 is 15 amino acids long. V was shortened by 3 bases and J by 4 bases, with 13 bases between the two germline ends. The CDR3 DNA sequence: TGTGCCAGCAGTTTCCAGGGCTGGGGTTACAATGAGCAGTTCTTC. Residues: CASSFQGWGYNEQFF.

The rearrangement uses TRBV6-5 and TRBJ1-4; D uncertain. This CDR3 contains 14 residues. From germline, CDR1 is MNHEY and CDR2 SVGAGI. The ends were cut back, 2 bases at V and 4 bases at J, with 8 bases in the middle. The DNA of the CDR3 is TGTGCCAGCAGTTACGGACGGTTTAATGAAAAACTGTTTTTT. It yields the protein CASSYGRFNEKLFF.

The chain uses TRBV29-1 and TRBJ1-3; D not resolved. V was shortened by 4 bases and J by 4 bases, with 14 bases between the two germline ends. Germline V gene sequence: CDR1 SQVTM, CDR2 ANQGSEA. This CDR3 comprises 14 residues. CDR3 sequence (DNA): TGCAGCGTTGGTCAGGTGTCCGGCGGAAACACCATATATTTT. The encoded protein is CSVGQVSGGNTIYF.

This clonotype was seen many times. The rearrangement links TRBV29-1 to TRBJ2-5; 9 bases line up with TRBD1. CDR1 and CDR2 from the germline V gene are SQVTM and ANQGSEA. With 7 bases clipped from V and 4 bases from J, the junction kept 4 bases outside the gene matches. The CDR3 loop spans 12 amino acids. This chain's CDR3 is CSANRGRETQYF. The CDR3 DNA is TGCAGCGCTAACAGGGGGCGAGAGACCCAGTACTTC.

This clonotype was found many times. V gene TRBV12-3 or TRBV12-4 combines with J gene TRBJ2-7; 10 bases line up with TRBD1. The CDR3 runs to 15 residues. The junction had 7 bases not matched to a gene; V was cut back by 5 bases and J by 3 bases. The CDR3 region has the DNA TGTGCCAGCAGTGACCCCGGGACAGGGGTCTACGAGCAGTACTTC. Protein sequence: CASSDPGTGVYEQYF.

CDR3 amino acids: CASRSIQQRGTQYF. CDR3 DNA: TGCGCCAGCAGAAGTATACAGCAGCGAGGGACCCAGTACTTC. The chain links TRBV10-2 to TRBJ2-5; D call uncertain. Germline CDR1 reads WSHSY; CDR2 reads SAAADI. V was clipped by 6 bases and J by 7 bases, with 18 bases between them. This CDR3 comprises 14 residues.

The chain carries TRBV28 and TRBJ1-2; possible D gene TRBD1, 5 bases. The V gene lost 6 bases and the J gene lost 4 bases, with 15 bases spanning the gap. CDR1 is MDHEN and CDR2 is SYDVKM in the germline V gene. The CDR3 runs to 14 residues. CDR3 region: CASSRAGAAYGYTF. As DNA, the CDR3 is TGTGCCAGCAGCCGCGCCGGGGCTGCCTATGGCTACACCTTC.

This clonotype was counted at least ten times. For the CDR3, the DNA is TGTGCCAGCAGCGTAGGGGGACAGATTCAAGAGACCCAGTACTTC. Translated: CASSVGGQIQETQYF. J is TRBJ2-5 and V is TRBV9, with TRBD1 matching 7 bases. Germline CDR1 is SGDLS and CDR2 is YYNGEE. CDR3 length: 15 amino acids. With V trimmed by 0 bases and J by 2 bases, 4 bases remained unmatched.

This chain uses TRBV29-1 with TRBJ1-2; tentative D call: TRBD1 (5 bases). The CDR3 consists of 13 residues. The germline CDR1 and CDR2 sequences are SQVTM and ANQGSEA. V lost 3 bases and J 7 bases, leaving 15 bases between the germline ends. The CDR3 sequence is CSVDYTGTFGYTF. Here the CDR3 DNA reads TGCAGCGTTGATTACACCGGGACTTTTGGCTACACCTTC.

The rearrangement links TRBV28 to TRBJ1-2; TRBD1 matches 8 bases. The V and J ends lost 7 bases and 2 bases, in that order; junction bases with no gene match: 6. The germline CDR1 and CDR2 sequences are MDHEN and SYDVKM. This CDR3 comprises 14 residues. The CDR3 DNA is TGTGCCAGCAAGCCAGGGGGCTCGAACTATGGCTACACCTTC. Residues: CASKPGGSNYGYTF.

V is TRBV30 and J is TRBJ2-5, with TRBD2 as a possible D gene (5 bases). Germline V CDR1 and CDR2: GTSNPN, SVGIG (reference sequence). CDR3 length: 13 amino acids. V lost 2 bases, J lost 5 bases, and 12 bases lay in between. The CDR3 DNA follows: TGTGCCTGGAGTCAACCTGGCGGGGAGACCCAGTACTTC. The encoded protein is CAWSQPGGETQYF.

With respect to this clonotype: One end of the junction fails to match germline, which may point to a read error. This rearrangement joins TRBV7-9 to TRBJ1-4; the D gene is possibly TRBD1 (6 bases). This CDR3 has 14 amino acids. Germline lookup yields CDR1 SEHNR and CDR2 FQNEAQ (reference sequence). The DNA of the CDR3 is TGTGCCAGCAGCTTAGGGACAGCTAATGAAAAACTGGTTTTT. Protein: CASSLGTANEKLVF. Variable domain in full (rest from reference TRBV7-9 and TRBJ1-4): DTGVSQNPRHKITKRGQNVTFRCDPISEHNRLYWYRQTLGQGPEFLTYFQNEAQLEKSRLLSDRFSAERPKGSFSTLEIQRTEQGDSAMYLCASSLGTANEKLVFGSGTQLSVL.

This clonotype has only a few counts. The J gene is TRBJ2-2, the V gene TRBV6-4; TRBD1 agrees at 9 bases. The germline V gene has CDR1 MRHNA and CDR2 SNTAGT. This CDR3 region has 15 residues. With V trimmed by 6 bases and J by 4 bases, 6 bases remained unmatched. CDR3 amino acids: CASSGGQGRTGELFF. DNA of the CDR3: TGTGCCAGCAGCGGGGGACAGGGACGCACCGGGGAGCTGTTTTTT.

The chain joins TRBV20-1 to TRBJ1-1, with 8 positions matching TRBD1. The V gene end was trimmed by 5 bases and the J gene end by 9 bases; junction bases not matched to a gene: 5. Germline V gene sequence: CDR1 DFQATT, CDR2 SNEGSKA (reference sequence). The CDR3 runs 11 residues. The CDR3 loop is CSAGRQGKAFF. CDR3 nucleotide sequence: TGCAGTGCTGGACGACAGGGGAAAGCTTTCTTT.

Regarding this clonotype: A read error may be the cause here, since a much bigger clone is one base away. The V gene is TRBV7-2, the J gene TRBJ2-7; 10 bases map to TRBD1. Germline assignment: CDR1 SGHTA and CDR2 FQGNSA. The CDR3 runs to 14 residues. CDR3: CASSHRDRGHEQCF. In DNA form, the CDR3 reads TGTGCCAGCAGCCACCGGGACAGGGGTCACGAGCAGTGCTTC.

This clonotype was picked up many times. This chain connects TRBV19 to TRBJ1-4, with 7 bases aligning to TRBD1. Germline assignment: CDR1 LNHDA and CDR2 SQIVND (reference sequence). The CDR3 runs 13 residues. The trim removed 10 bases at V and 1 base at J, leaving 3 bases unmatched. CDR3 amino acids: CATHRGTNEKLFF. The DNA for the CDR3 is TGTGCCACCCACAGGGGAACTAATGAAAAACTGTTTTTT.

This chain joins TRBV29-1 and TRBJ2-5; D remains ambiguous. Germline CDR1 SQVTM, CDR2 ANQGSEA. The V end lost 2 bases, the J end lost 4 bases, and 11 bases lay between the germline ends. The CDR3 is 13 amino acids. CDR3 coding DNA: TGCAGCGTTGAAAACAATGGAGTAGAGACCCAGTACTTC. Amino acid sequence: CSVENNGVETQYF.

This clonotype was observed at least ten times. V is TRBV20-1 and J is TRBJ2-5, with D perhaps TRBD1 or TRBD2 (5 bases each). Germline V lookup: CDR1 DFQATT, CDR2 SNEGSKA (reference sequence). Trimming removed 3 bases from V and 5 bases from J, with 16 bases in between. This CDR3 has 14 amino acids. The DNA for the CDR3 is TGCAGTGCTAGGGGACGGACGGCCTGGGAGACCCAGTACTTC. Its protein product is CSARGRTAWETQYF.

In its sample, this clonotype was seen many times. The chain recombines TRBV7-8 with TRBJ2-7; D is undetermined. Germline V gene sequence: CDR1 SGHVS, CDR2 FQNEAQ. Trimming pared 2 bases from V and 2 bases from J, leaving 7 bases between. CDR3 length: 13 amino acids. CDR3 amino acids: CASSLRLAYEQYF. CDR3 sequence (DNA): TGTGCCAGCAGCTTACGGTTAGCCTACGAGCAGTACTTC.

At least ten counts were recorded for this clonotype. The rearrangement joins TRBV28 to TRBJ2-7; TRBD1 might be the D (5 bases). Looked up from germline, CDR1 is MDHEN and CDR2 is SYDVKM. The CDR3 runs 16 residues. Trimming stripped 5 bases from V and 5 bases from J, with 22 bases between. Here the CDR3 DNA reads TGTGCCAGCAGTCTCCCCCCAGGGTACACTTTCGACGAGCAGTACTTC. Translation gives CASSLPPGYTFDEQYF.

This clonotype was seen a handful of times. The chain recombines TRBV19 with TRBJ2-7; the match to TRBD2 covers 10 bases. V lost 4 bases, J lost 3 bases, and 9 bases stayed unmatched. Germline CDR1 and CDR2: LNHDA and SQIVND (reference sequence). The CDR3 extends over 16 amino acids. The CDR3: CASSNPGTSAYYEQYF. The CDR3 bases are TGTGCCAGTAGTAACCCCGGGACTAGCGCCTACTACGAGCAGTACTTC.

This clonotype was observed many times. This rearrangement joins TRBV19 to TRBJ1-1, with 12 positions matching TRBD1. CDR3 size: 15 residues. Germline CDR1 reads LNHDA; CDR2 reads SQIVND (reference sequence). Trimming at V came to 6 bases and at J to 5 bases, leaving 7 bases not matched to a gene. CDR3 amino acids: CASSIGTGGHTEAFF. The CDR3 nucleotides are TGTGCCAGTAGCATTGGGACAGGGGGCCATACTGAAGCTTTCTTT.

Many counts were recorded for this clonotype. CDR3 in DNA: TGTGCCAGCAGCTTAATTCGGGGGCGCGATCACGAGCAGTACTTC. The encoded protein is CASSLIRGRDHEQYF. This sequence joins TRBV11-2 and TRBJ2-7; D is possibly TRBD1 or TRBD2 (6 bases each). V shed 2 bases and J shed 5 bases, with 16 bases lying between them. The CDR3 contains 15 residues. Germline loops: CDR1 SGHAT, CDR2 FQNNGV.